The TCR beta chain described here comes from a study of CD8 T cells in ankylosing spondylitis. As for this clonotype: Its antigen is still unknown.

With molecular barcodes, quantitative 5'-RACE was used to make the TCR beta libraries. TCRdb recomputed calls from the 5' RACE reads with MiXCR, one row per CDR3 protein. Of 250,000 to 400,000 distinct CDR3 sequences listed, 11% are singletons. J gave up 5 bases and V 5 bases, and 6 bases lay outside the gene matches. Germline assignment: CDR1 MDHEN and CDR2 SYDVKM. This CDR3 contains 16 residues. Study-level findings and limits: Reportedly, significant enrichment of disease-linked clones occurred in matched ankylosing spondylitis synovial fluid. Earlier work had already found some motif variants in reactive arthritis synovial fluid and blood.

The chain links TRBV28 to TRBJ2-3, with 14 bases fitting TRBD2. This receptor was taken from a female donor with ankylosing spondylitis or in good health (not recorded which). What was sequenced was blood, either unsorted or a sorted T cell fraction (not recorded which). The CDR3 reads CASSPTSGRAKDTQYF. As DNA, the CDR3 is TGTGCCAGCAGTCCGACTAGCGGGAGGGCCAAAGATACGCAGTATTTT.